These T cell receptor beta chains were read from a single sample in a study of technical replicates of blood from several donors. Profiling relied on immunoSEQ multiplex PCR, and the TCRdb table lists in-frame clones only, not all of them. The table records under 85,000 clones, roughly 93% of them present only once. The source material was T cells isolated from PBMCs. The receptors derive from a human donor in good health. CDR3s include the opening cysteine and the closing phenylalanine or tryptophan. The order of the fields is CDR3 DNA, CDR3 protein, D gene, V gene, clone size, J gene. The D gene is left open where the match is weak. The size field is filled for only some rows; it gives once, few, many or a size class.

cdr3_nt: TGTGCCAGCAGCCACCCGGAGACAGGGGGAACTAATGAAAAACTGTTTTTT
cdr3_aa: CASSHPETGGTNEKLFF
d_call: TRBD1
v_call: TRBV2
clone_size: .
j_call: TRBJ1-4

cdr3_nt: TGCAGCGTTTCTAGCGGGAGCTCCTACGAGCAGTACTTC
cdr3_aa: CSVSSGSSYEQYF
d_call: TRBD2
v_call: TRBV29-1
clone_size: .
j_call: TRBJ2-7

cdr3_nt: TGTGCCAGCAGTGCCGAAACAGGGTCTGGGGCCAACGTCCTGACTTTC
cdr3_aa: CASSAETGSGANVLTF
d_call: .
v_call: TRBV6-1
clone_size: .
j_call: TRBJ2-6

cdr3_nt: TGCAGCGCAGGGGGAGCTGGAAACACCATATATTTT
cdr3_aa: CSAGGAGNTIYF
d_call: TRBD1
v_call: TRBV29-1
clone_size: .
j_call: TRBJ1-3

cdr3_nt: TGCGCCAGCAGCCCCCGGGCGGGCCCTAGCACAGATACGCAGTATTTT
cdr3_aa: CASSPRAGPSTDTQYF
d_call: .
v_call: TRBV5-1
clone_size: .
j_call: TRBJ2-3

cdr3_nt: TGTGCCAGCAGTGAAGGAGGAGGGTTGAATAATGAAAAACTGTTTTTT
cdr3_aa: CASSEGGGLNNEKLFF
d_call: .
v_call: TRBV2
clone_size: .
j_call: TRBJ1-4

cdr3_nt: TGTGCCAGCAGTCGGTATAGCGGGAGAGAATACGAGCAGTACTTC
cdr3_aa: CASSRYSGREYEQYF
d_call: TRBD2
v_call: TRBV27
clone_size: .
j_call: TRBJ2-7

cdr3_nt: TGTGCCAGCAGCTTTGGACAGTCCGATACGCAGTATTTT
cdr3_aa: CASSFGQSDTQYF
d_call: .
v_call: TRBV7-3
clone_size: .
j_call: TRBJ2-3

cdr3_nt: TGTGCCAGCAGCCCCTTAGGTGGTGGCGGGACCCAGTACTTC
cdr3_aa: CASSPLGGGGTQYF
d_call: .
v_call: TRBV5-4
clone_size: .
j_call: TRBJ2-5

cdr3_nt: TGTGTCAGAAGATCCCCCTGGTGGGGGGGACACGAGCAGTACTTC
cdr3_aa: CVRRSPWWGGHEQYF
d_call: .
v_call: TRBV7-5
clone_size: .
j_call: TRBJ2-7

cdr3_nt: TGTGCCAGTAGTAGATATGCTAGCGACAATGAGCAGTTCTTC
cdr3_aa: CASSRYASDNEQFF
d_call: .
v_call: TRBV19
clone_size: .
j_call: TRBJ2-1

cdr3_nt: TGTGCCAGCAGTGTGGAGGGAGTACTGGAGACCCAGTACTTC
cdr3_aa: CASSVEGVLETQYF
d_call: .
v_call: TRBV2
clone_size: .
j_call: TRBJ2-5

cdr3_nt: TGTGCCAGCAGCCGAAGACAGGGGCTAATCTATGGCTACACCTTC
cdr3_aa: CASSRRQGLIYGYTF
d_call: TRBD1
v_call: TRBV5-4
clone_size: once
j_call: TRBJ1-2

cdr3_nt: TGTGCCAGCAGCGTCGACCCGCAGGATAAATACGAGCAGTACTTC
cdr3_aa: CASSVDPQDKYEQYF
d_call: .
v_call: TRBV6-4
clone_size: .
j_call: TRBJ2-7

cdr3_nt: TGTGCCAGCAGACCCACGCCGACAAATACAGATACGCAGTATTTT
cdr3_aa: CASRPTPTNTDTQYF
d_call: .
v_call: TRBV13
clone_size: .
j_call: TRBJ2-3

cdr3_nt: TGTGCCAGCAGCGTTACTAGCGGGTTTAGCACAGATACGCAGTATTTT
cdr3_aa: CASSVTSGFSTDTQYF
d_call: TRBD2
v_call: TRBV9
clone_size: .
j_call: TRBJ2-3

cdr3_nt: TGTGCCACCAGCAGAACAGAGGGACAGACGACGGCTTTCTTT
cdr3_aa: CATSRTEGQTTAFF
d_call: TRBD1
v_call: TRBV15
clone_size: .
j_call: TRBJ1-1

cdr3_nt: TGTGCCAGCAGCAGAGGGAGGCAGCTCCATTACGAGCAGTACTTC
cdr3_aa: CASSRGRQLHYEQYF
d_call: .
v_call: TRBV27
clone_size: .
j_call: TRBJ2-7

cdr3_nt: TGTGCCAGCAGCATATTAGCGGGAGGGCAACAAGAGACCCAGTACTTC
cdr3_aa: CASSILAGGQQETQYF
d_call: TRBD2
v_call: TRBV11-2
clone_size: .
j_call: TRBJ2-5

cdr3_nt: TGTGCCAGCACCGACAGGGTTAGCTACGAGCAGTACTTC
cdr3_aa: CASTDRVSYEQYF
d_call: TRBD1
v_call: TRBV27
clone_size: .
j_call: TRBJ2-7

cdr3_nt: TGTGCCAGCAGCTCCCTCAGGGTCGCAAACACTGAAGCTTTCTTT
cdr3_aa: CASSSLRVANTEAFF
d_call: .
v_call: TRBV5-6
clone_size: .
j_call: TRBJ1-1

cdr3_nt: TGCGCCAGCAGCCAAGAGTCAGGGGACGAGCAGTTCTTC
cdr3_aa: CASSQESGDEQFF
d_call: .
v_call: TRBV4-3
clone_size: .
j_call: TRBJ2-1

cdr3_nt: TGTGCCAGCAGTTTAGAACTAGGAACAGATGAGCAGTTCTTC
cdr3_aa: CASSLELGTDEQFF
d_call: .
v_call: TRBV27
clone_size: .
j_call: TRBJ2-1

cdr3_nt: TGTGCCAGCAGCTTAGGGACAGGGGGAACTAATGAAAAACTGTTTTTT
cdr3_aa: CASSLGTGGTNEKLFF
d_call: TRBD1
v_call: TRBV7-9
clone_size: .
j_call: TRBJ1-4

cdr3_nt: TGTGCCAGCAGTTTATCTGGCCAAATGCCCGGGATGGGTGAAAAACTGTTTTTT
cdr3_aa: CASSLSGQMPGMGEKLFF
d_call: .
v_call: TRBV27
clone_size: few
j_call: TRBJ1-4

cdr3_nt: TGTGCCAGCAGTCGTAGCGGGAGGGCCTCCGGGGAGCTGTTTTTT
cdr3_aa: CASSRSGRASGELFF
d_call: TRBD2
v_call: TRBV6-5
clone_size: .
j_call: TRBJ2-2

cdr3_nt: TGTGCCAGCAGTTCCGGGACAGGGTGGGAGCAGTACTTC
cdr3_aa: CASSSGTGWEQYF
d_call: TRBD1
v_call: TRBV6-6
clone_size: .
j_call: TRBJ2-7

cdr3_nt: TGCGCCAGCAGCCTCCTACCTTCCGGACTAGATAAATTACCAGATACGCAGTATTTT
cdr3_aa: CASSLLPSGLDKLPDTQYF
d_call: TRBD2
v_call: TRBV4-3
clone_size: .
j_call: TRBJ2-3

cdr3_nt: TGTGCCAGCAGTTCGGGACGGGGGGTGAGAAAACTGTTTTTT
cdr3_aa: CASSSGRGVRKLFF
d_call: .
v_call: TRBV28
clone_size: .
j_call: TRBJ1-4

cdr3_nt: TGTGCCAGCAGCTTGCTGGAGCTGAACACTGAAGCTTTCTTT
cdr3_aa: CASSLLELNTEAFF
d_call: .
v_call: TRBV5-4
clone_size: .
j_call: TRBJ1-1

cdr3_nt: TGTGCCAGCAGCTTGGGGGGAAACCAAGAGACCCAGTACTTC
cdr3_aa: CASSLGGNQETQYF
d_call: .
v_call: TRBV7-3
clone_size: .
j_call: TRBJ2-5

cdr3_nt: TGTGCCTGGAGCCGAGCCACGAGCGGGACTTTCTACGAGCAGTACTTC
cdr3_aa: CAWSRATSGTFYEQYF
d_call: TRBD2
v_call: TRBV30
clone_size: .
j_call: TRBJ2-7

cdr3_nt: TGTGCCAGCAGTCGACAGGGGCCGAACACTGAAGCTTTCTTT
cdr3_aa: CASSRQGPNTEAFF
d_call: TRBD1
v_call: TRBV9
clone_size: once
j_call: TRBJ1-1

cdr3_nt: TGTGCCAGTAGTGGACTAGCGGGACAACAAGAGACCCAGTACTTC
cdr3_aa: CASSGLAGQQETQYF
d_call: TRBD2
v_call: TRBV19
clone_size: .
j_call: TRBJ2-5

cdr3_nt: TGCGCCAGCAGCCAAGATTTTAAGACAGTCTTCTCCTACGAACAGTACTTC
cdr3_aa: CASSQDFKTVFSYEQYF
d_call: .
v_call: TRBV4-3
clone_size: once
j_call: TRBJ2-7

cdr3_nt: TGTGCCAGCAGCGGGTGGGGCGAACCATCCTACGAGCAGTACTTC
cdr3_aa: CASSGWGEPSYEQYF
d_call: .
v_call: TRBV9
clone_size: .
j_call: TRBJ2-7

cdr3_nt: TGTGCCAGCAGTTGGCAGGGGGCCGGGGAGCTGTTTTTT
cdr3_aa: CASSWQGAGELFF
d_call: TRBD1
v_call: TRBV6-5
clone_size: .
j_call: TRBJ2-2

cdr3_nt: TGCAGCGTTGAAGATAGGGGACAGACGCACACCGGGGAGCTGTTTTTT
cdr3_aa: CSVEDRGQTHTGELFF
d_call: TRBD1
v_call: TRBV29-1
clone_size: .
j_call: TRBJ2-2

cdr3_nt: TGTGCCACCCAGACATCTGAAGCTTTCTTT
cdr3_aa: CATQTSEAFF
d_call: .
v_call: TRBV6-5
clone_size: .
j_call: TRBJ1-1

cdr3_nt: TGTGCCAGCAGCTTAGGTCAGGGCAGAAGTGGGTACGGCTACACCTTC
cdr3_aa: CASSLGQGRSGYGYTF
d_call: .
v_call: TRBV11-3
clone_size: .
j_call: TRBJ1-2

cdr3_nt: TGCGCCAGCAGCTTGATACTCAGGGGGGCCAACGTCCTGACTTTC
cdr3_aa: CASSLILRGANVLTF
d_call: .
v_call: TRBV5-1
clone_size: few
j_call: TRBJ2-6

cdr3_nt: TGTGCCAGCAGTTTAACTAGCGGGGGCACAGATACGCAGTATTTT
cdr3_aa: CASSLTSGGTDTQYF
d_call: TRBD2
v_call: TRBV27
clone_size: .
j_call: TRBJ2-3

cdr3_nt: TGTGCCAGCAGTCGGGACAGGGGAATATATGGCTACACCTTC
cdr3_aa: CASSRDRGIYGYTF
d_call: TRBD1
v_call: TRBV27
clone_size: .
j_call: TRBJ1-2